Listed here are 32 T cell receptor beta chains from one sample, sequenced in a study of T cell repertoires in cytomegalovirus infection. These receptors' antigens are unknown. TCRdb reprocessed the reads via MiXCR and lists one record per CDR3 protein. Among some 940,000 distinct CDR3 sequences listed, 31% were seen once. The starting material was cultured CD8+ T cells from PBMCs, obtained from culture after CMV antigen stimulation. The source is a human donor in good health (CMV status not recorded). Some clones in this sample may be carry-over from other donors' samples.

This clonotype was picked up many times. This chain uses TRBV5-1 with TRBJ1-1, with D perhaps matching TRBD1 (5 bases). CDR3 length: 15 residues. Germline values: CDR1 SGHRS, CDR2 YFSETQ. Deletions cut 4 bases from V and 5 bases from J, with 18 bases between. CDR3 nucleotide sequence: TGCGCCAGCAGCGCGGGACTCATCAGGGAGACTGAAGCTTTCTTT. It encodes CASSAGLIRETEAFF.

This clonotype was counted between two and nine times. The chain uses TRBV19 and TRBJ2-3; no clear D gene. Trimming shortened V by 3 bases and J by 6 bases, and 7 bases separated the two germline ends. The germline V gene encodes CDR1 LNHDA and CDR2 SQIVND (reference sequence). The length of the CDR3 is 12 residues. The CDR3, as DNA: TGTGCCAGTAGTATCGGCCGGGATACGCAGTATTTT. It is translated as CASSIGRDTQYF.

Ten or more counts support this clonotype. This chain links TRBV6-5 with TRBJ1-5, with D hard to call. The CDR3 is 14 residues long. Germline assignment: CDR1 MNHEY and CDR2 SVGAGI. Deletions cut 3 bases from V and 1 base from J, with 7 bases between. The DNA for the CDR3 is TGTGCCAGCAGTTATCTAGGGAGCAATCAGCCCCAGCATTTT. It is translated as CASSYLGSNQPQHF.

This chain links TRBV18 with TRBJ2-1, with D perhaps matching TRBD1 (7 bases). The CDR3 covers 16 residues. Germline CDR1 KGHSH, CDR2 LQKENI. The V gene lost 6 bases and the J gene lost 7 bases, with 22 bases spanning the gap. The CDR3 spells CASSPVTRGVRNEQFF. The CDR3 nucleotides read TGTGCCAGCTCCCCCGTCACCAGGGGGGTACGGAATGAGCAGTTCTTC. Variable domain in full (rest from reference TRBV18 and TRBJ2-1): NAGVMQNPRHLVRRRGQEARLRCSPMKGHSHVYWYRQLPEEGLKFMVYLQKENIIDESGMPKERFSAEFPKEGPSILRIQQVVRGDSAAYFCASSPVTRGVRNEQFFGPGTRLTVL.

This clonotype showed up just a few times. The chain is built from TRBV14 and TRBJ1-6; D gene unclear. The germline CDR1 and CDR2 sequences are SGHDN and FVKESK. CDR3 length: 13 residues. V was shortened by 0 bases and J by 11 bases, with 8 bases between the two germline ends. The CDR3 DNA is TGTGCCAGCAGCCAAGAGCCATCGGCACCCCTCCACTTT. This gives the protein CASSQEPSAPLHF.

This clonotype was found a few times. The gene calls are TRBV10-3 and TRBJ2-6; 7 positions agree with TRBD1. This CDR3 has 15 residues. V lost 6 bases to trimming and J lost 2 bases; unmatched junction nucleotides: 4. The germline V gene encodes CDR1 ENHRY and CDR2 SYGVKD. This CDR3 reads CAIRTTGPGANVLTF. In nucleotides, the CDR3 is TGTGCCATCAGAACGACAGGGCCTGGGGCCAACGTCCTGACTTTC.

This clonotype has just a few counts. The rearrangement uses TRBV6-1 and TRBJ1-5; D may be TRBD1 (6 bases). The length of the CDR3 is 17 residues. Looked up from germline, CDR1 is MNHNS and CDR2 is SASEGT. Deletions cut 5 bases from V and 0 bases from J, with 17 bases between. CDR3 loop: CASSSRGGHYSNQPQHF. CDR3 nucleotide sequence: TGTGCCAGCAGTTCAAGGGGGGGACACTATAGCAATCAGCCCCAGCATTTT.

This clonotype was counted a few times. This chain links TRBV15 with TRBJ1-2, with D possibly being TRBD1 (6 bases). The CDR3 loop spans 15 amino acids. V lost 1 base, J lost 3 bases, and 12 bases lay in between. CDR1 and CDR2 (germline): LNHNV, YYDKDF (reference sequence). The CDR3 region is CATSRVLAGDYGYTF. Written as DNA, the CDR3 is TGTGCCACCAGCAGAGTGTTGGCAGGGGACTATGGCTACACCTTC.

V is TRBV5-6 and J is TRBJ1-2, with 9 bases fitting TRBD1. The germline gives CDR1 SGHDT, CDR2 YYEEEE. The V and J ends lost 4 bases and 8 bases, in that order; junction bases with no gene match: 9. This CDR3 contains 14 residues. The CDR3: CASSNRDRALGYTF. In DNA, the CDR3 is TGTGCCAGCAGCAACCGGGACAGGGCCTTGGGCTACACCTTC. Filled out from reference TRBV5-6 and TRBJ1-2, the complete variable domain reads DAGVTQSPTHLIKTRGQQVTLRCSPKSGHDTVSWYQQALGQGPQFIFQYYEEEERQRGNFPDRFSGHQFPNYSSELNVNALLLGDSALYLCASSNRDRALGYTFGSGTRLTVV.

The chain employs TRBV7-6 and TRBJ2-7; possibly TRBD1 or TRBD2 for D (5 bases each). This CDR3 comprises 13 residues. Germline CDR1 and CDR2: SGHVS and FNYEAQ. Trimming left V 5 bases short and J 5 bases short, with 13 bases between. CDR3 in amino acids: CASSQILGDEQYV. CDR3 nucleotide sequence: TGTGCCAGCAGCCAGATATTGGGGGACGAGCAGTACGTC.

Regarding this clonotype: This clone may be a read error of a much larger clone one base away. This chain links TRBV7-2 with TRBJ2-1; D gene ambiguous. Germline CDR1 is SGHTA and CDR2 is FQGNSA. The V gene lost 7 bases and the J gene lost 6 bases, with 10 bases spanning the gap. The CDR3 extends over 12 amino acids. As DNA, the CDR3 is TGTGCCAGCACCTGGCTACGCAATGAGCAGTTCTTC. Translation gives CASTWLRNEQFF.

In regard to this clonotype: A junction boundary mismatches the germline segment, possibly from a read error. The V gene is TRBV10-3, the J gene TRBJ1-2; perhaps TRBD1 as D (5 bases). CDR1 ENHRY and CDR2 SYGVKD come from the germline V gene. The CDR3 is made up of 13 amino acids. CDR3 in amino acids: CAIKGGVNYGYTF. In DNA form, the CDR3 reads TGTGCTATCAAGGGAGGGGTTAACTATGGCTACACCTTC.

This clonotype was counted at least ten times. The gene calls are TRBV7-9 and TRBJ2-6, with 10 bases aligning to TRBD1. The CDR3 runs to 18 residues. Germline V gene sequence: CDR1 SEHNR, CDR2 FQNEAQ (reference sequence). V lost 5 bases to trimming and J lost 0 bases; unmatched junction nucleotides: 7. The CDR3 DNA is TGTGCCAGCAGCGTCGACAGGGGGCGCAACTCTGGGGCCAACGTCCTGACTTTC. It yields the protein CASSVDRGRNSGANVLTF.

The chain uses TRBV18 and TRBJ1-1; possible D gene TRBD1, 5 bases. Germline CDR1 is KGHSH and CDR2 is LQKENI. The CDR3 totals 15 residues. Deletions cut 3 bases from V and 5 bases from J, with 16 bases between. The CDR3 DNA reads TGTGCCAGCTCACCCACCTCGGGGCCAGGGACTGAAGCTTTCTTT. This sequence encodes CASSPTSGPGTEAFF.

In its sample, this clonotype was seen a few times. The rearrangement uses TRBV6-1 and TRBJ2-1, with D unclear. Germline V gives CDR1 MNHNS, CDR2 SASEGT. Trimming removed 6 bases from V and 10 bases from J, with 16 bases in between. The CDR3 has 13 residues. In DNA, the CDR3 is TGTGCCAGCAGCAATCCGGTGGGCAGCGAGCAGTTCTTC. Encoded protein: CASSNPVGSEQFF.

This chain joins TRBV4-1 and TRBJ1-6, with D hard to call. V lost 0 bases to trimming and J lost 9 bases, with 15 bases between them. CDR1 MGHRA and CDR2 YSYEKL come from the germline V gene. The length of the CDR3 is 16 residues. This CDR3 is CASSQDVQTWSSPLHF. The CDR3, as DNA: TGCGCCAGCAGCCAAGATGTCCAGACATGGAGTTCACCCCTCCACTTT.

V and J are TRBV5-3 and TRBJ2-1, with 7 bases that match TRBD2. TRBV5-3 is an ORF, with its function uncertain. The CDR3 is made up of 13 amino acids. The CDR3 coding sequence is TGTGCAGGAGCTAGCGGATTCTACAATGAGCAGTTCTTC. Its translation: CAGASGFYNEQFF.

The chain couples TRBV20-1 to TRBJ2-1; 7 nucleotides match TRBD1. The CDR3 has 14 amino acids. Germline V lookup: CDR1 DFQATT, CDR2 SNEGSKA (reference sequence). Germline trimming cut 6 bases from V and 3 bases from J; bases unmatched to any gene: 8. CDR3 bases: TGCAGTGCAACCGGACAGGAGAACTACAATGAGCAGTTCTTC. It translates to CSATGQENYNEQFF.

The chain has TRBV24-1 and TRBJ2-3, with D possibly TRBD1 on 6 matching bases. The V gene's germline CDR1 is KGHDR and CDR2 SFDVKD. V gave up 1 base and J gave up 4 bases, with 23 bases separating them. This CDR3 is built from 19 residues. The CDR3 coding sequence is TGTGCCACCAGTGATTTACACAGGGAACACAGTCAGGATCCAGATACGCAGTATTTT. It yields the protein CATSDLHREHSQDPDTQYF.

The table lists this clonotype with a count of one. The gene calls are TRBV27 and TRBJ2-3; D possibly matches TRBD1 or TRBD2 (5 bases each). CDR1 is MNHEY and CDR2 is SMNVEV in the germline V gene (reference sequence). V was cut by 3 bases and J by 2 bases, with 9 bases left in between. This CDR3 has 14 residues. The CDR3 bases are TGTGCCAGCAGTTTGATGGGGGACACAGATACGCAGTATTTT. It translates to CASSLMGDTDTQYF.

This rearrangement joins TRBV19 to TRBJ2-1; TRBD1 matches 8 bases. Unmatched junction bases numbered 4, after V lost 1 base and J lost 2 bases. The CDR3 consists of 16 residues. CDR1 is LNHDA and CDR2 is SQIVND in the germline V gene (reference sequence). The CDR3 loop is CASSIVGTGAYNEQFF. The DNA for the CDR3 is TGTGCCAGTAGTATAGTTGGGACAGGAGCCTACAATGAGCAGTTCTTC.

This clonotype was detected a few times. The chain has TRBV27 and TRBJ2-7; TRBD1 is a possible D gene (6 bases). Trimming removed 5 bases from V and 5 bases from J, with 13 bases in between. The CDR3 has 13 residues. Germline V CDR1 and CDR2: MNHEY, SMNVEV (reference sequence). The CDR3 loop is CASSTQGRNEQYF. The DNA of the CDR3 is TGTGCCAGCAGTACGCAGGGGCGCAACGAGCAGTACTTC.

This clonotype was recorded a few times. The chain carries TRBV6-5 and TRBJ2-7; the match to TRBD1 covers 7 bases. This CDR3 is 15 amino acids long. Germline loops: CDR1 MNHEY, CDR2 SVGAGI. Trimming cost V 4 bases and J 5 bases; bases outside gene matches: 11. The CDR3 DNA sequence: TGTGCCAGCAGTTTCCGGGACAGTGGTCAGGACGAGCAGTACTTC. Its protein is CASSFRDSGQDEQYF.

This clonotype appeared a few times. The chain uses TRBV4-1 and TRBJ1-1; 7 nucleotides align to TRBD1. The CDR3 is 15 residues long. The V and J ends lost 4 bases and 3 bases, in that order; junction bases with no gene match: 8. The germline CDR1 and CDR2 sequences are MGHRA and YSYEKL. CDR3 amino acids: CASSRRQGGDTEAFF. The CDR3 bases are TGCGCCAGCAGCCGCCGACAGGGTGGAGACACTGAAGCTTTCTTT.

The CDR3 spells CSARDVPDTGELFF. CDR3 nucleotides: TGCAGTGCTAGGGACGTCCCGGACACCGGGGAGCTGTTTTTT. The V call is TRBV20-1, the J call TRBJ2-2; D call uncertain. CDR3 length equals 14 residues. In germline, CDR1 is DFQATT, CDR2 SNEGSKA (reference sequence). V lost 3 bases to trimming and J lost 3 bases, with 11 bases between them.

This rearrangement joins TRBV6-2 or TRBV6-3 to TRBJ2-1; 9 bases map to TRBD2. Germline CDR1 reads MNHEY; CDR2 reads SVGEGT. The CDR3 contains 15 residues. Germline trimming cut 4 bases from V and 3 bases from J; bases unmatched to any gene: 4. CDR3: CASSLTSGYYNEQFF. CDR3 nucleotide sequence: TGTGCCAGCAGTTTGACTAGCGGATACTACAATGAGCAGTTCTTC.

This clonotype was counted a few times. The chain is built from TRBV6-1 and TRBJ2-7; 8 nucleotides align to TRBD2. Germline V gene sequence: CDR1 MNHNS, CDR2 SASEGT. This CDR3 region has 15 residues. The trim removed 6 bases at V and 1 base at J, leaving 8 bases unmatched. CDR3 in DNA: TGTGCCAGCAGCCACCGGACGGGGGGGTCCTACGAGCAGTACTTC. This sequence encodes CASSHRTGGSYEQYF.

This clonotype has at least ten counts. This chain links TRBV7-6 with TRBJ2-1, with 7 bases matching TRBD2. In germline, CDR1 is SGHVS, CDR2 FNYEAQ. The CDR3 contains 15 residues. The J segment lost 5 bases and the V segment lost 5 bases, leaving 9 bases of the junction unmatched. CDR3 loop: CASSGRGDLNNEQFF. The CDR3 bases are TGTGCCAGCAGCGGTCGGGGGGACCTTAACAATGAGCAGTTCTTC. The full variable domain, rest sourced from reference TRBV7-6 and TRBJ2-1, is GAGVSQSPRYKVTKRGQDVALRCDPISGHVSLYWYRQALGQGPEFLTYFNYEAQQDKSGLPNDRFSAERPEGSISTLTIQRTEQRDSAMYRCASSGRGDLNNEQFFGPGTRLTVL.

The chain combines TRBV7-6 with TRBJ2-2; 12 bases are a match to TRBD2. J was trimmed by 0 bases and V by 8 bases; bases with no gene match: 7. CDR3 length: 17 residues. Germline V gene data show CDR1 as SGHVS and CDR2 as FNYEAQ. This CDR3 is CASPLGLAGSNTGELFF. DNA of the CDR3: TGTGCCAGCCCCCTCGGACTAGCGGGGTCGAACACCGGGGAGCTGTTTTTT.

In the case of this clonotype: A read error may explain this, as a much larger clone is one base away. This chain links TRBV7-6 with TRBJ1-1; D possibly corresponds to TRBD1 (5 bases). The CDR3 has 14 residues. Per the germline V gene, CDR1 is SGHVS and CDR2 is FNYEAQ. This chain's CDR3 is CASTLAGPDTEAFF. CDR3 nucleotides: TGTGCCAGCACCTTAGCAGGGCCGGACACTGAAGCTTTCTTT.

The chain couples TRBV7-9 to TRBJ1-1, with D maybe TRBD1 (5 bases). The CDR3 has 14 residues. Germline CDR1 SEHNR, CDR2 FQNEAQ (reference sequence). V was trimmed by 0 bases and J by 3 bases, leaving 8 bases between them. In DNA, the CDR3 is TGTGCCAGCAGCTTAGCAGGGGTCGACACTGAAGCTTTCTTT. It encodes CASSLAGVDTEAFF.

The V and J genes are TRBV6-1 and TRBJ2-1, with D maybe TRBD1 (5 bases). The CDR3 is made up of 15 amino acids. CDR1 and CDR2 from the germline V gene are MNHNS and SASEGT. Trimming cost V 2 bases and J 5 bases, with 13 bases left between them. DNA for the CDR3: TGTGCCAGCAGTGAACACAGGCTCTGGAACAATGAGCAGTTCTTC. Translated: CASSEHRLWNNEQFF.